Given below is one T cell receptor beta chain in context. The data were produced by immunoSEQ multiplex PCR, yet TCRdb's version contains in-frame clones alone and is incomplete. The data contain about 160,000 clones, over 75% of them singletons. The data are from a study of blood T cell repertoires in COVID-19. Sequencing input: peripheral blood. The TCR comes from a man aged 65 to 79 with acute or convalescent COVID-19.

The CDR3 DNA reads as TGTGCCAGCAGTTCCCGGGGAGACACTGAAGCTTTCTTT. Its translation is CASSSRGDTEAFF. The chain carries TRBV27 and TRBJ1-1; no definite D call. This CDR3 has 13 amino acids. Trimming stripped 4 bases from V and 3 bases from J, with 9 bases between. The germline V gene has CDR1 MNHEY and CDR2 SMNVEV (reference sequence).